This T cell receptor (beta chain) came from a study of identical twins. This clonotype appeared a few times. TCRdb re-derived calls from the 5' RACE reads in MiXCR, one entry per CDR3 protein. This table holds hundreds of thousands of distinct CDR3 sequences, about 20% found once. This CDR3 is 14 amino acids long. Trimming removed 3 bases from V and 3 bases from J; junction bases left unmatched: 2. The data were also submitted as part of a second study, on yellow fever vaccine responses in identical twins. From that report: Twins' vaccine T cell response reportedly seemed partly convergent, partly personalized.

The material sequenced was CD4+ T cells sorted from blood. The TCR was taken from a woman aged 18 to 35 in good health. This chain uses TRBV12-3 or TRBV12-4 with TRBJ1-1, with 9 bases aligning to TRBD1. This CDR3 is CASSLTGGDTEAFF. Written as DNA, the CDR3 is TGTGCCAGCAGTTTGACAGGGGGGGACACTGAAGCTTTCTTT.